Shown below are 18 T cell receptor beta chains from a single sample sequenced in a study of identical twins. TCRdb reanalysed the 5' RACE reads using MiXCR and keeps one entry per CDR3 protein. The sample has 1.5 million to 2 million distinct CDR3 sequences; 25% to 35% are singletons. Sequencing input: cord blood. These receptor sequences come from a newborn girl in good health.

The J gene is TRBJ1-1, the V gene TRBV20-1; possibly TRBD1 for D (5 bases). The CDR3 consists of 15 residues. Trimming took 0 bases from V and 1 from J, leaving 12 bases between them. Germline-derived CDR1 and CDR2 are DFQATT and SNEGSKA (reference sequence). The CDR3 is CSARENPRGNTEAFF. The CDR3 nucleotides are TGCAGTGCTAGAGAGAACCCTAGGGGGAACACTGAAGCTTTCTTT.

V gene TRBV9 combines with J gene TRBJ2-4, with D possibly being TRBD1 or TRBD2 (5 bases each). The end of the DNA aligns better with TRBJ2-7, so the J call may be wrong. Germline V gives CDR1 SGDLS, CDR2 YYNGEE. The CDR3 totals 14 residues. The CDR3 loop reads CASSPWDGAYEQYF. CDR3 DNA: TGTGCCAGCAGCCCCTGGGACGGAGCCTACGAGCAGTACTTC.

The V gene is TRBV25-1, the J gene TRBJ1-6, with 8 bases fitting TRBD1. V lost 1 base, J lost 10 bases, and 3 bases stayed unmatched. There are 14 residues in the CDR3. Germline CDR1 and CDR2: MGHDK and SYGVNS. The DNA of the CDR3 is TGTGCCAGCAGTGAATGGGCAGGGGGCTCACCCCTCCACTTT. Protein product: CASSEWAGGSPLHF.

This clonotype has just a few counts. The CDR3 loop reads CASSTLQGDTEAFF. The CDR3 nucleotides are TGCGCCAGCAGCACCCTACAGGGGGACACTGAAGCTTTCTTT. The gene calls are TRBV5-1 and TRBJ1-1; TRBD1 matches 8 bases. The trim removed 4 bases at V and 3 bases at J, leaving 5 bases unmatched. Germline V gives CDR1 SGHRS, CDR2 YFSETQ. CDR3 length equals 14 residues.

The chain carries TRBV28 and TRBJ2-3; 8 bases align to TRBD1. The CDR3 spans 17 residues. V trimming: 5 bases; J trimming: 2 bases; junction bases outside the gene matches: 12. CDR1 and CDR2 (germline): MDHEN, SYDVKM. The CDR3 is CASSPVTRDRPTDTQYF. The DNA of the CDR3 is TGTGCCAGCAGTCCCGTCACTCGGGACAGGCCCACAGATACGCAGTATTTT.

This clonotype showed up just a few times. V usage is TRBV5-1 and J usage is TRBJ2-5, with D tentatively TRBD1 or TRBD2 (5 bases each). The CDR3 runs to 13 residues. Germline values: CDR1 SGHRS, CDR2 YFSETQ. V lost 0 bases, J lost 11 bases, and 14 bases lay in between. The CDR3 sequence: CASSLDSGWGQYF. The CDR3 coding sequence is TGCGCCAGCAGCTTGGATTCCGGATGGGGGCAGTACTTC.

This chain connects TRBV11-3 to TRBJ2-3; maybe TRBD2 (5 bases). Germline assignment: CDR1 SGHNT and CDR2 YENEEA. There are 15 residues in the CDR3. V lost 3 bases to trimming and J lost 7 bases, with 17 bases between them. The CDR3: CASSLGSSRLYTQYF. DNA of the CDR3: TGTGCCAGCAGCTTGGGTTCTAGCAGATTGTATACGCAGTATTTT.

The chain joins TRBV7-8 to TRBJ1-2; no reliable D call. Germline loops: CDR1 SGHVS, CDR2 FQNEAQ. This CDR3 comprises 16 residues. The V end lost 0 bases, the J end lost 7 bases, and 18 bases lay between the germline ends. CDR3 loop: CASSLARVGPAVGYTF. CDR3 DNA: TGTGCCAGCAGCTTAGCGAGGGTGGGTCCCGCGGTTGGCTACACCTTC.

With respect to this clonotype: An end of the junction differs from the germline gene, which may be a read error. CDR3 in DNA: TGTGCCAGCAGTTTCTTTCGCGGGAGGGTTACAGATACACAGTATTTT. Protein: CASSFFRGRVTDTQYF. The genes are TRBV12-3 or TRBV12-4 and TRBJ2-3; 9 bases are shared with TRBD2. The CDR3 sequence is 16 residues long.

The chain combines TRBV4-2 with TRBJ2-4, with TRBD2 matching over 8 bases. The CDR3 has 18 residues. Germline V lookup: CDR1 LGHNA, CDR2 YNFKEQ. V was clipped by 1 base and J by 0 bases; unmatched bases: 8. CDR3 protein: CASSQGYSGMTAKNIQYF. CDR3 DNA: TGTGCCAGCAGCCAAGGGTATAGCGGGATGACAGCCAAAAACATTCAGTACTTC.

The chain carries TRBV20-1 and TRBJ1-4, with D unresolved. Trimming shortened V by 5 bases and J by 4 bases, and 5 bases separated the two germline ends. CDR3 length: 11 amino acids. Germline values: CDR1 DFQATT, CDR2 SNEGSKA (reference sequence). CDR3 sequence: CSARFNEKLFF. CDR3 in DNA: TGCAGTGCTCGGTTTAATGAAAAACTGTTTTTT.

This clonotype showed up many times. The chain is built from TRBV29-1 and TRBJ2-1, with D uncertain. CDR1 is SQVTM and CDR2 is ANQGSEA in the germline V gene. V was clipped by 7 bases and J by 7 bases, with 14 bases between them. The CDR3 is 12 residues long. CDR3 DNA sequence: TGCAGCGCATCTGTTCGGTTTAATGAGCAGTTCTTC. Translation: CSASVRFNEQFF.

This clonotype was counted ten times or more. This chain connects TRBV27 to TRBJ2-3; 7 positions match TRBD1. The V gene's germline CDR1 is MNHEY and CDR2 SMNVEV (reference sequence). J lost 0 bases, V lost 5 bases, and 5 bases had no gene match. The CDR3 totals 15 residues. This CDR3 reads CASSRQGSSTDTQYF. CDR3 in DNA: TGTGCCAGCAGTCGACAGGGATCAAGCACAGATACGCAGTATTTT.

The chain carries TRBV10-3 and TRBJ1-1; 7 nucleotides align to TRBD1. Trimming cost V 4 bases and J 1 base; bases outside gene matches: 3. Looked up from germline, CDR1 is ENHRY and CDR2 is SYGVKD. This CDR3 spans 14 amino acids. The CDR3 DNA follows: TGTGCCATCAGTGCACAGGGGTCGAACACTGAAGCTTTCTTT. Protein product: CAISAQGSNTEAFF.

This clonotype was seen a few times. The chain joins TRBV4-2 to TRBJ2-5, with 10 bases matching TRBD1. The germline V gene encodes CDR1 LGHNA and CDR2 YNFKEQ. The junction had 3 bases not matched to a gene; V was cut back by 3 bases and J by 5 bases. CDR3 size: 14 residues. The DNA for the CDR3 is TGTGCCAGCAGCCACACGACAGGGGGCGAGACCCAGTACTTC. This translates into CASSHTTGGETQYF.

This clonotype has just a few counts. This sequence joins TRBV28 and TRBJ2-7; no clear D. The CDR3 runs to 17 residues. Trimming stripped 6 bases from V and 3 bases from J, with 24 bases between. Germline values: CDR1 MDHEN, CDR2 SYDVKM. The CDR3 spells CASRPRPWSEVSYEQYF. Written as DNA, the CDR3 is TGTGCCAGCAGGCCACGCCCTTGGTCCGAAGTGAGCTACGAGCAGTACTTC.

This clonotype was seen more than once but under ten times. This chain joins TRBV4-1 and TRBJ2-1; D ambiguous. This CDR3 has 15 amino acids. Trimming cost V 4 bases and J 3 bases, with 13 bases left between them. Germline V CDR1 and CDR2: MGHRA, YSYEKL. CDR3 bases: TGCGCCAGCAGCCCCCAACCGCTCCTCTACAATGAGCAGTTCTTC. Its translation: CASSPQPLLYNEQFF.

This clonotype was seen more than once but under ten times. The V call is TRBV4-2, the J call TRBJ1-1; D ambiguous. The CDR3 is 14 amino acids. V was cut by 3 bases and J by 3 bases, with 11 bases left in between. The germline gives CDR1 LGHNA, CDR2 YNFKEQ. The CDR3 loop reads CASSQYHRDTEAFF. Here the CDR3 DNA reads TGTGCCAGCAGCCAGTACCATCGGGACACTGAAGCTTTCTTT.